The following is a T cell receptor (beta chain) sequence with its context. These data originate in a study of T cell changes during pregnancy in multiple sclerosis. V lost 2 bases to trimming and J lost 8 bases, with 9 bases between them. The CDR3 spans 11 residues. From germline, CDR1 is GTSNPN and CDR2 SVGIG (reference sequence). The repertoire was sequenced with immunoSEQ multiplex PCR; TCRdb's copy has only in-frame clones and lacks some. The sample yields 45,000 to 55,000 clones, around nine tenths seen once. The sequence was collected from a female donor in good health, enrolled as a control in a pregnancy study. The V gene is TRBV30, the J gene TRBJ1-2; D is undetermined. The sequences come from CD4+ T cells from peripheral blood mononuclear cells, collected after pregnancy. CDR3 sequence: CAWSPGGGYTF. CDR3 nucleotides: TGTGCCTGGAGTCCAGGAGGGGGCTACACCTTC. Using reference TRBV30 and TRBJ1-2 for the parts outside the CDR3, the full variable domain is SQTIHQWPATLVQPVGSPLSLECTVEGTSNPNLYWYRQAAGRGLQLLFYSVGIGQISSEVPQNLSASRPQDRQFILSSKKLLLSDSGFYLCAWSPGGGYTFGSGTRLTVV.